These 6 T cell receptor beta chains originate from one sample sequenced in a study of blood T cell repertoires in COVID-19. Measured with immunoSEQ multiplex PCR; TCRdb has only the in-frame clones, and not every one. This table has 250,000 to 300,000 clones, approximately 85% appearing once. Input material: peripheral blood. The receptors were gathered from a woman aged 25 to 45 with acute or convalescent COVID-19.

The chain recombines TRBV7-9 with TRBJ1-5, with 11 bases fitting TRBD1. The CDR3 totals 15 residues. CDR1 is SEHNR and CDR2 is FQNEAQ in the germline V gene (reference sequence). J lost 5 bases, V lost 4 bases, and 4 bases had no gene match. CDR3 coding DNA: TGTGCCAGCAGCTCCCGGACAGGGGGCGATCAGCCCCAGCATTTT. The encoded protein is CASSSRTGGDQPQHF.

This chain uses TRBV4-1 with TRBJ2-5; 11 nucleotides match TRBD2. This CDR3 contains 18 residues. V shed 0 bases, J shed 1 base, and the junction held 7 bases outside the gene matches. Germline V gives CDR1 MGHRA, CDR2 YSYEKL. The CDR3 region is CASSQDPLTSGVQETQYF. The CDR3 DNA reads TGCGCCAGCAGCCAAGACCCCTTGACTAGCGGGGTCCAAGAGACCCAGTACTTC.

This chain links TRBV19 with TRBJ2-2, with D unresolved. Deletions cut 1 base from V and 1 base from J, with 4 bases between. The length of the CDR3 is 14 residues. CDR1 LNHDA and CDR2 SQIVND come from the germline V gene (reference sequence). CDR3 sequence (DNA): TGTGCCAGTAGTATAGGGCAGAACACCGGGGAGCTGTTTTTT. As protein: CASSIGQNTGELFF.

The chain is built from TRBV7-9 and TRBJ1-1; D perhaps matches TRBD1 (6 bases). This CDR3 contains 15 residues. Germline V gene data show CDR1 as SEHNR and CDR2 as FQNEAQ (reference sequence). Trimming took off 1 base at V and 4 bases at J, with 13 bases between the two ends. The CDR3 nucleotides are TGTGCCAGCAGCTTAGTTGGGGGCCTTGCCACTGAAGCTTTCTTT. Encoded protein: CASSLVGGLATEAFF. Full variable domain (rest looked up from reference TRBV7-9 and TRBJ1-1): DTGVSQNPRHKITKRGQNVTFRCDPISEHNRLYWYRQTLGQGPEFLTYFQNEAQLEKSRLLSDRFSAERPKGSFSTLEIQRTEQGDSAMYLCASSLVGGLATEAFFGQGTRLTVV.

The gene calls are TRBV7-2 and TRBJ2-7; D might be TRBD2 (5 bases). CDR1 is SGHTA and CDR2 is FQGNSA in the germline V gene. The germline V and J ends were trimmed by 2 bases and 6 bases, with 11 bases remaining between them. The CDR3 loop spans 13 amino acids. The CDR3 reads CASSLPDYLEQYF. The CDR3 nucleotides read TGTGCCAGCAGCTTACCCGACTACCTCGAGCAGTACTTC.

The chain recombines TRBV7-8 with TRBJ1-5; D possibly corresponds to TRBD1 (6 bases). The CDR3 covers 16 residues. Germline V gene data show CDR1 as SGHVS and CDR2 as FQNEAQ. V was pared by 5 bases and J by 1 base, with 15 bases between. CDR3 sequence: CASSPRGRMSNQPQHF. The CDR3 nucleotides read TGTGCCAGCAGCCCCAGGGGACGGATGAGCAATCAGCCCCAGCATTTT.